A single sample is the source of the 32 T cell receptor beta chains below, sequenced in a study of cytomegalovirus exposure and HLA in healthy donors. In the PCR, 60 Vbeta and 13 Jbeta primers were used. The protocol was immunoSEQ multiplex PCR, while the TCRdb copy is restricted to in-frame clones and leaves out a portion. The repertoire holds 13,000 to 15,000 clones, less than 75% seen once, with 17% in the top ten. The material sequenced was PBMCs. Receptors originate from a woman aged 45 to 65 in good health and CMV-seropositive.

Sample share makes this clone medium-sized. The rearrangement links TRBV2 to TRBJ1-4; TRBD1 is a possible D gene (6 bases). The germline V gene encodes CDR1 SNHLY and CDR2 FYNNEI. Trimming cost V 6 bases and J 2 bases, with 16 bases left between them. CDR3 size: 16 residues. The CDR3, as DNA: TGTGCCAGCAGGACACAGGGTCCGGGGACTAATGAAAAACTGTTTTTT. Its translation: CASRTQGPGTNEKLFF.

This clone showed up just a few times. V gene TRBV19 combines with J gene TRBJ2-7; D not resolved. The V gene lost 5 bases and the J gene lost 5 bases, with 7 bases spanning the gap. The length of the CDR3 is 11 residues. Germline lookup yields CDR1 LNHDA and CDR2 SQIVND (reference sequence). CDR3 residues: CASSFEDEQYF. CDR3 nucleotides: TGTGCCAGTAGTTTTGAGGACGAGCAGTACTTC.

V is TRBV6-1 and J is TRBJ1-1; D is possibly TRBD1 (5 bases). Trimming stripped 1 base from V and 7 bases from J, with 10 bases between. Germline loops: CDR1 MNHNS, CDR2 SASEGT. The CDR3 has 13 amino acids. The DNA for the CDR3 is TGTGCCAGCAGTGAAGTTTTGGGGCTTGAAGCTTTCTTT. The encoded protein is CASSEVLGLEAFF.

This chain uses TRBV5-1 with TRBJ1-4; 7 bases are a match to TRBD1. V dropped 3 bases and J dropped 4; count of bases not matched to a gene: 3. The CDR3 sequence is 14 residues long. Germline V CDR1 and CDR2: SGHRS, YFSETQ. The CDR3 loop is CASSSRGNNEKLFF. As DNA, the CDR3 is TGCGCCAGCAGCTCCAGGGGGAATAATGAAAAACTGTTTTTT.

The chain carries TRBV28 and TRBJ1-5, with 9 nucleotides matching TRBD1. The CDR3 runs 15 residues. V dropped 2 bases and J dropped 7; count of bases not matched to a gene: 6. Germline values: CDR1 MDHEN, CDR2 SYDVKM. The CDR3 DNA reads as TGTGCCAGCAGTTTAGAACAGGGGGCCCGGCAGCCCCAGCATTTT. It codes for CASSLEQGARQPQHF.

The rearrangement links TRBV4-3 to TRBJ1-5; D gene ambiguous. The CDR3 loop spans 15 amino acids. Trimming stripped 0 bases from V and 4 bases from J, with 10 bases between. Germline CDR1 LGHNA, CDR2 YSLEER. CDR3 sequence reads: CASSQDHRGNQPQHF. CDR3 bases: TGCGCCAGCAGCCAAGATCATCGAGGTAATCAGCCCCAGCATTTT.

In this sample, this clone turned up a few times. V is TRBV6-1 and J is TRBJ2-7; no clear D. The CDR3 has 13 amino acids. The V end lost 3 bases, the J end lost 2 bases, and 8 bases lay between the germline ends. The germline CDR1 and CDR2 sequences are MNHNS and SASEGT. The CDR3: CASSEGRPYEQYF. The DNA for the CDR3 is TGTGCCAGCAGTGAGGGCAGACCCTACGAGCAGTACTTC.

This clone was seen a handful of times. The genes are TRBV7-9 and TRBJ1-1; no clear D gene. The CDR3 extends over 14 amino acids. Germline loops: CDR1 SEHNR, CDR2 FQNEAQ (reference sequence). V was shortened by 5 bases and J by 4 bases, with 14 bases between the two germline ends. The CDR3 nucleotides are TGTGCCAGCAGCGTCCCGTCACGGGGCACTGAAGCTTTCTTT. It codes for CASSVPSRGTEAFF.

This sequence joins TRBV4-1 and TRBJ2-5; 9 nucleotides align to TRBD1. The CDR3 totals 15 residues. The V and J ends lost 3 bases and 5 bases, in that order; junction bases with no gene match: 7. The germline CDR1 and CDR2 sequences are MGHRA and YSYEKL. CDR3 in DNA: TGCGCCAGCAGCCACGCCGGGACAGGGAGCGAGACCCAGTACTTC. Amino acids: CASSHAGTGSETQYF.

The chain carries TRBV29-1 and TRBJ1-2; maybe TRBD1 (5 bases). CDR1 is SQVTM and CDR2 is ANQGSEA in the germline V gene. Trimming took 8 bases from V and 11 from J, leaving 21 bases between them. The CDR3 contains 12 residues. For the CDR3, the DNA is TGCAGCTACACGGGACTTGAAGGAGCTTACACCTTC. Its translation is CSYTGLEGAYTF.

The chain uses TRBV27 and TRBJ1-1; possible D gene TRBD1, 6 bases. Trimming stripped 3 bases from V and 5 bases from J, with 10 bases between. Germline loops: CDR1 MNHEY, CDR2 SMNVEV (reference sequence). CDR3 length: 13 amino acids. CDR3 sequence reads: CASSFKGVTEAFF. CDR3 nucleotide sequence: TGTGCCAGCAGTTTTAAGGGGGTGACTGAAGCTTTCTTT.

This sequence joins TRBV27 and TRBJ1-1; D is possibly TRBD1 (6 bases). V dropped 10 bases and J dropped 5 bases, with 17 bases sitting between them. Germline CDR1 MNHEY, CDR2 SMNVEV (reference sequence). The CDR3 totals 13 residues. The CDR3 here is CATRKTGPTEAFF. DNA for the CDR3: TGTGCCACGAGGAAGACAGGTCCAACTGAAGCTTTCTTT.

The chain carries TRBV4-1 and TRBJ2-2, with D possibly matching TRBD2 (5 bases). There are 18 residues in the CDR3. With 4 bases removed from V and 1 base from J, the gap between germline ends came to 19 bases. Per germline, CDR1 MGHRA and CDR2 YSYEKL. CDR3 DNA sequence: TGCGCCAGCAGCCCTAGACTTAGCGCAGGCAAGAACACCGGGGAGCTGTTTTTT. Its protein product is CASSPRLSAGKNTGELFF.

V is TRBV6-6 and J is TRBJ2-7; 8 nucleotides match TRBD2. With 0 bases clipped from V and 1 base from J, the junction kept 2 bases outside the gene matches. This CDR3 has 15 amino acids. Germline V gene sequence: CDR1 MNHNY, CDR2 SVGAGI (reference sequence). In nucleotides, the CDR3 is TGTGCCAGCAGTTACTCGGGACTAGAGTCCTACGAGCAGTACTTC. Translated, it gives CASSYSGLESYEQYF.

This clone was picked up a small number of times. This sequence joins TRBV4-3 and TRBJ1-3, with no clear D. The CDR3 consists of 15 residues. Per the germline V gene, CDR1 is LGHNA and CDR2 is YSLEER. V dropped 1 base and J dropped 4 bases, with 11 bases sitting between them. Here the CDR3 DNA reads TGCGCCAGCAGCCAAGCTGGGCAGGTCGGAAACACCATATATTTT. It yields the protein CASSQAGQVGNTIYF.

The rearrangement joins TRBV6-7 to TRBJ1-1; tentative D call: TRBD1 (5 bases). TRBV6-7 is placed among ORFs of uncertain function. Trimming stripped 2 bases from V and 4 bases from J, with 11 bases between. This CDR3 is 14 amino acids long. CDR3 loop: CASSYGQGGTEAFF. CDR3 bases: TGTGCCAGCAGTTACGGGCAGGGAGGCACTGAAGCTTTCTTT.

This rearrangement joins TRBV6-6 to TRBJ2-1; maybe TRBD2 (5 bases). The CDR3 covers 12 residues. Germline V gives CDR1 MNHNY, CDR2 SVGAGI (reference sequence). Trimming stripped 4 bases from V and 4 bases from J, with 5 bases between. The CDR3 DNA follows: TGTGCCAGCAGTTTAGCGTACAATGAGCAGTTCTTC. Translation: CASSLAYNEQFF.

The V gene is TRBV5-1, the J gene TRBJ2-1; no clear D. Trimming pared 3 bases from V and 4 bases from J, leaving 11 bases between. The CDR3 length is 14 residues. The germline V gene has CDR1 SGHRS and CDR2 YFSETQ. The CDR3 sequence: CASSSAGVYNEQFF. The CDR3 DNA follows: TGCGCCAGCAGCTCCGCCGGAGTTTACAATGAGCAGTTCTTC.

This chain connects TRBV29-1 to TRBJ2-3; D might be TRBD2 (6 bases). The CDR3 sequence is 13 residues long. Germline values: CDR1 SQVTM, CDR2 ANQGSEA. Trimming removed 3 bases from V and 1 base from J, with 8 bases in between. The CDR3 spells CSVDQRGTDTQYF. The CDR3 DNA is TGCAGCGTTGACCAGCGGGGCACAGATACGCAGTATTTT.

The chain carries TRBV25-1 and TRBJ1-1, with TRBD1 as a possible D gene (6 bases). V gave up 1 base and J gave up 5 bases, with 14 bases separating them. CDR3 length: 15 amino acids. Germline V gives CDR1 MGHDK, CDR2 SYGVNS. Here the CDR3 reads CASSESLGRGTEAFF. The CDR3 DNA sequence: TGTGCCAGCAGTGAATCCTTGGGGAGGGGGACTGAAGCTTTCTTT.

CDR3 nucleotides: TGTGCCAGCAGCCTGGGACAGACTGGGGGCAATGAGCAGTTCTTC. Translated: CASSLGQTGGNEQFF. The V call is TRBV11-3, the J call TRBJ2-1, with 7 bases aligning to TRBD1. V was pared by 5 bases and J by 6 bases, with 10 bases of the junction left unmatched. In germline, CDR1 is SGHNT, CDR2 YENEEA. This CDR3 is built from 15 residues.

The chain links TRBV6-1 to TRBJ1-1; D is ambiguous. The V gene's germline CDR1 is MNHNS and CDR2 SASEGT. Trimming took 6 bases from V and 5 from J, leaving 13 bases between them. This CDR3 has 13 residues. CDR3 sequence (DNA): TGTGCCAGCAGGAAGTTCGGGATAACTGAAGCTTTCTTT. This gives the protein CASRKFGITEAFF.

The rearrangement joins TRBV11-3 to TRBJ2-7; D is unclear. Trimming removed 1 base at V and 5 bases at J, with 9 bases between. CDR3 size: 13 residues. CDR1 is SGHNT and CDR2 is YENEEA in the germline V gene. CDR3 nucleotides: TGTGCCAGCAGCTTAGTGTACGGAGACGAGCAGTACTTC. It encodes CASSLVYGDEQYF.

The V call is TRBV4-2, the J call TRBJ1-5; tentatively, D is TRBD1 (5 bases). Germline V gene data show CDR1 as LGHNA and CDR2 as YNFKEQ. The CDR3 length is 16 residues. V gave up 3 bases and J gave up 0 bases, with 12 bases separating them. The CDR3 nucleotides are TGTGCCAGCAGCCACACAGGAATCTATAGCAATCAGCCCCAGCATTTT. Protein sequence: CASSHTGIYSNQPQHF.

The chain carries TRBV7-2 and TRBJ2-3; no definite D call. Trimming cost V 3 bases and J 1 base, with 8 bases left between them. This CDR3 spans 14 amino acids. Germline CDR1 and CDR2: SGHTA and FQGNSA. The CDR3 DNA follows: TGTGCCAGCAGCTTGAACAGCCGCACAGATACGCAGTATTTT. It encodes CASSLNSRTDTQYF.

This clone was counted only a few times. The chain combines TRBV9 with TRBJ2-1; tentative D call: TRBD1 (5 bases). Germline V gene sequence: CDR1 SGDLS, CDR2 YYNGEE. V was pared by 4 bases and J by 3 bases, with 14 bases between. This CDR3 contains 15 residues. Here the CDR3 reads CASSPVTGYYNEQFF. DNA for the CDR3: TGTGCCAGCAGCCCGGTAACAGGTTACTACAATGAGCAGTTCTTC.

By proportion, this clone is medium-sized (0.01 to 0.1%). The chain has TRBV29-1 and TRBJ2-1; 7 bases line up with TRBD1. The CDR3 runs to 13 residues. Germline assignment: CDR1 SQVTM and CDR2 ANQGSEA. V was clipped by 3 bases and J by 3 bases; unmatched bases: 2. CDR3 in DNA: TGCAGCGTTGACGGACAGGTCTACAATGAGCAGTTCTTC. This translates into CSVDGQVYNEQFF.

This chain joins TRBV10-3 and TRBJ2-3, with D perhaps TRBD2 (6 bases). This CDR3 is 16 amino acids long. Germline V gene sequence: CDR1 ENHRY, CDR2 SYGVKD. V shed 2 bases and J shed 2 bases, with 14 bases lying between them. The CDR3 spells CAISERGGGATDTQYF. The CDR3 coding sequence is TGTGCCATCAGTGAGCGCGGCGGAGGGGCCACAGATACGCAGTATTTT.

The chain combines TRBV30 with TRBJ2-7; D gene ambiguous. Germline V gene data show CDR1 as GTSNPN and CDR2 as SVGIG (reference sequence). The length of the CDR3 is 13 residues. The ends were cut back, 0 bases at V and 4 bases at J, with 10 bases in the middle. The CDR3 DNA reads TGTGCCTGGAGTGTCGCAACTCGATACGAGCAGTACTTC. It specifies CAWSVATRYEQYF.

To note about this clone: Relative to the germline gene, one junction end is altered; a read error may explain this. The CDR3 DNA reads as TGTGCTAGCAGCAAAAGACAGGGTTCCGAGACCCAGTACTTC. Its translation: CASSKRQGSETQYF. The gene calls are TRBV7-7 and TRBJ2-5; the match to TRBD1 covers 7 bases. Germline-derived CDR1 and CDR2 are SSHAT and FNYEAQ (reference sequence). The length of the CDR3 is 14 residues.

The chain links TRBV9 to TRBJ2-7; no reliable D call. Trimming shortened V by 4 bases and J by 2 bases, and 16 bases separated the two germline ends. Germline CDR1 SGDLS, CDR2 YYNGEE. The CDR3 has 15 residues. CDR3 coding DNA: TGTGCCAGCAGCCCAAGACTGGAGCCCACCTACGAGCAGTACTTC. Translated: CASSPRLEPTYEQYF.

The chain couples TRBV9 to TRBJ2-1, with 7 bases fitting TRBD1. Germline V gives CDR1 SGDLS, CDR2 YYNGEE. The V and J ends lost 0 bases and 12 bases, in that order; junction bases with no gene match: 12. The CDR3 is 15 amino acids. The CDR3 nucleotides read TGTGCCAGCAGCGTAGGCCTAGCAGGGACAGATGGGCAGTTCTTC. It yields the protein CASSVGLAGTDGQFF.